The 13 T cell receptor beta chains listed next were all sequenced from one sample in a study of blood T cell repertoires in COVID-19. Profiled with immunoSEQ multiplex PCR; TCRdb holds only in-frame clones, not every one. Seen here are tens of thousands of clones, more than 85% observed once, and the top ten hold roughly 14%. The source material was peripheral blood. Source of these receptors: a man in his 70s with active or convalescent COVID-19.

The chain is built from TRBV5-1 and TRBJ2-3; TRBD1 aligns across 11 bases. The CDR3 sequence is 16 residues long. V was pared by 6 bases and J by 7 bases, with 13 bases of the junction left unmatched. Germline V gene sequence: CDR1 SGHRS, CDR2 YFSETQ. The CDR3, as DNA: TGCGCCAGCACCCACGATGGGACAGGGGGTGCAAATACGCAGTATTTT. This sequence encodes CASTHDGTGGANTQYF. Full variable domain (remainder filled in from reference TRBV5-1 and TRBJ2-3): KAGVTQTPRYLIKTRGQQVTLSCSPISGHRSVSWYQQTPGQGLQFLFEYFSETQRNKGNFPGRFSGRQFSNSRSEMNVSTLELGDSALYLCASTHDGTGGANTQYFGPGTRLTVL.

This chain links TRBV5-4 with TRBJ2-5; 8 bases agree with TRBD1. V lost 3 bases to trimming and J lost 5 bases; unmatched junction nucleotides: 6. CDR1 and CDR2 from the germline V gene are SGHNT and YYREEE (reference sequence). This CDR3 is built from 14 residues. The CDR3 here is CASSSQGARETQYF. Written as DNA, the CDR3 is TGTGCCAGCAGCTCTCAGGGGGCCCGGGAGACCCAGTACTTC.

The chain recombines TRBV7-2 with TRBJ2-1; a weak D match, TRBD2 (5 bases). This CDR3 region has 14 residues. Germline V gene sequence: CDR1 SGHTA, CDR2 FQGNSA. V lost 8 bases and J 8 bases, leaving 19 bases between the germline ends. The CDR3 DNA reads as TGTGCCAGCCGCCCCGGGAATGCACGAGATGAGCAGTTCTTC. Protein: CASRPGNARDEQFF.

The CDR3, as DNA: TGTGCCAGCAGCTTACTAGCGGGCCCCTACGAGCAGTACTTC. It specifies CASSLLAGPYEQYF. The chain is built from TRBV11-1 and TRBJ2-7, with 8 bases aligning to TRBD2. This CDR3 is built from 14 residues. V lost 2 bases to trimming and J lost 2 bases; unmatched junction nucleotides: 2. Germline-derived CDR1 and CDR2 are SGHAT and FQDESV (reference sequence).

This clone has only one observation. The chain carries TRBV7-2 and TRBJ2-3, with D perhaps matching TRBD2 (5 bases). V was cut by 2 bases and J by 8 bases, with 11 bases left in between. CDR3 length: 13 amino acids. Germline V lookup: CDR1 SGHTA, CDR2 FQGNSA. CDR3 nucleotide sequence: TGTGCCAGCAGCTTAAATCGAGGGAGTACGCAGTATTTT. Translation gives CASSLNRGSTQYF. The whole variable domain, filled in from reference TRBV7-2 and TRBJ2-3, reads GAGVSQSPSNKVTEKGKDVELRCDPISGHTALYWYRQSLGQGLEFLIYFQGNSAPDKSGLPSDRFSAERTGGSVSTLTIQRTQQEDSAVYLCASSLNRGSTQYFGPGTRLTVL.

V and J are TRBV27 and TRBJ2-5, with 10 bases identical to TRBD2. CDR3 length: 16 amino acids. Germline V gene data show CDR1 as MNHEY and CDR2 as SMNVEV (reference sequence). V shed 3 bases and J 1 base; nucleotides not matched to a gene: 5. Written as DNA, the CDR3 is TGTGCCAGCAGTTTCCGCCGACTAGCGGGCCAAGAGACCCAGTACTTC. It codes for CASSFRRLAGQETQYF.

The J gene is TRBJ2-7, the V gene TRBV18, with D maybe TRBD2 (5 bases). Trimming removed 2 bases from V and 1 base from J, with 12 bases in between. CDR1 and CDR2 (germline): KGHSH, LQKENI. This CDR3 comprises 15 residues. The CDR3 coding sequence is TGTGCCAGCTCACCATCTGCCGGGGTATCCTACGAGCAGTACTTC. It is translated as CASSPSAGVSYEQYF.

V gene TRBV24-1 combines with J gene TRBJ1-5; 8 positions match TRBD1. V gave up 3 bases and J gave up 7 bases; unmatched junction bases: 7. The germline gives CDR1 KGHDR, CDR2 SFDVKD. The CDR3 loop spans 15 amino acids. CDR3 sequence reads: CATSDTQGTGQPQHF. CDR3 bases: TGTGCCACCAGTGATACTCAGGGGACAGGACAGCCCCAGCATTTT.

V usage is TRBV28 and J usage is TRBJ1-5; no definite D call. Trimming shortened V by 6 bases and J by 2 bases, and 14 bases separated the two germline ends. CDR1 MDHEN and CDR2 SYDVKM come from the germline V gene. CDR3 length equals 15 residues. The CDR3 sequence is CASSPYKQGNQPQHF. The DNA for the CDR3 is TGTGCCAGCAGCCCCTACAAGCAGGGCAATCAGCCCCAGCATTTT.

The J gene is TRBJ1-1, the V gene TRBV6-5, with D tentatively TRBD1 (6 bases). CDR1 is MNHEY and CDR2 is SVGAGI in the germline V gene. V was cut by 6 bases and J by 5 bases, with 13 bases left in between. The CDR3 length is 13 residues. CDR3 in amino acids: CASRSRGQTEAFF. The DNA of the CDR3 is TGTGCCAGCAGGAGCAGGGGCCAGACTGAAGCTTTCTTT.

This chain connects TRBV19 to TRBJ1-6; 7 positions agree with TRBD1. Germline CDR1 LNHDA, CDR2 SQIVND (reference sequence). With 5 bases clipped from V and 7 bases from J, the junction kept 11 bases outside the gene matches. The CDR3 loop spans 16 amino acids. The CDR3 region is CASSRRGPGQNSPLHF. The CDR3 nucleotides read TGTGCCAGTAGTCGTAGGGGCCCGGGACAGAATTCACCCCTCCACTTT.

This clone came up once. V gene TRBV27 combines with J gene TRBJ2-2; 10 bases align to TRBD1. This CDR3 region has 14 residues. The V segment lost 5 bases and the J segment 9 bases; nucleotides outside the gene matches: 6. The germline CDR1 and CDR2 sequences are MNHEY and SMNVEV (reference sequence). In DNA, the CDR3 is TGTGCCAGCAGTCTCCGACAGGGGGCTCGGGAGCTGTTTTTT. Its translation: CASSLRQGARELFF.

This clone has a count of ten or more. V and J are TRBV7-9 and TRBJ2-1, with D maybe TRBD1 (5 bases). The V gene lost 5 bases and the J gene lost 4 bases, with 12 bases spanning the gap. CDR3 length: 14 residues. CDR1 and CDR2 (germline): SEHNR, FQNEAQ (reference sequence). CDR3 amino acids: CASSPGRQYNEQFF. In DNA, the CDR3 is TGTGCCAGCAGCCCGGGCAGACAGTACAATGAGCAGTTCTTC.